The TCR beta chain under discussion was sequenced for a study of blood T cells in healthy people across ages. Study in general: Per two T cells, about one barcoded beta molecule was captured through template switching.

This clonotype turned up a few times. Its specificity is unknown. This CDR3 contains 15 residues. V shed 6 bases, J shed 7 bases, and the junction held 12 bases outside the gene matches. The germline CDR1 and CDR2 sequences are MDHEN and SYDVKM. Findings of the study overall: Not knowing donor CMV status may have confounded expanded clonotype changes.

Primers used in a second PCR of roughly 7 to 12 cycles were a sample-barcoded 5' primer and a J-beta primer mix. TCRdb itself ran the 5' RACE reads through MiXCR, one entry per CDR3 protein. The table shows 900,000 to 950,000 distinct CDR3 sequences, with 25% to 35% occurring only once. Extraction of total RNA produced a minimum of 5 micrograms from each sample. The same data also went into a second study, on T cells of mothers and their children. That investigation notes: Samples were obtained from a few healthy Caucasian mothers and their six children.

The sequence was collected from a woman aged 40 to 50 in good health. Sequencing was carried out using blood. The chain employs TRBV28 and TRBJ2-1, with 7 bases matching TRBD1. The CDR3 loop reads CASSPPGTEGNEQFF. The CDR3 nucleotides read TGTGCCAGCAGCCCCCCCGGGACAGAAGGAAATGAGCAGTTCTTC.